Listed here are 25 T cell receptor beta chains from one sample, sequenced in a study of blood T cell repertoires in COVID-19. Clones were sequenced by immunoSEQ multiplex PCR, and TCRdb holds only the in-frame ones, with some missing. Found here are around 160,000 clones, roughly nine tenths of them singletons; the top ten hold about a sixth. Sequencing used peripheral blood. The receptors originated from a man aged 55-75 years with active or convalescent COVID-19.

This chain connects TRBV29-1 to TRBJ1-2; D is uncertain. Trimming removed 5 bases at V and 3 bases at J, with 7 bases between. The germline V gene has CDR1 SQVTM and CDR2 ANQGSEA. The CDR3 has 11 amino acids. The CDR3 DNA is TGCAGCGTTTGGAGGGACTATGGCTACACCTTC. Amino acids: CSVWRDYGYTF.

The J gene is TRBJ2-1, the V gene TRBV24-1; D is possibly TRBD1 (6 bases). Trimming removed 4 bases at V and 8 bases at J, with 20 bases between. Looked up from germline, CDR1 is KGHDR and CDR2 is SFDVKD. CDR3 size: 16 residues. The CDR3: CATSDRGHREVHEQFF. DNA of the CDR3: TGTGCCACCAGTGACCGGGGACATCGCGAAGTCCATGAGCAGTTCTTC.

The chain combines TRBV5-6 with TRBJ1-2; maybe TRBD1 (6 bases). The CDR3 loop spans 15 amino acids. The germline V gene encodes CDR1 SGHDT and CDR2 YYEEEE. V shed 1 base and J shed 2 bases, with 12 bases lying between them. The CDR3 here is CASSLPYQGNYGYTF. CDR3 in DNA: TGTGCCAGCAGCTTGCCCTACCAGGGGAACTATGGCTACACCTTC.

The chain couples TRBV4-1 to TRBJ2-2; D is possibly TRBD2 (6 bases). Germline loops: CDR1 MGHRA, CDR2 YSYEKL. Between the trimmed V and J ends, which lost 1 base and 2 bases, there was a span of 11 bases. The length of the CDR3 is 16 residues. The CDR3 DNA follows: TGCGCCAGCAGCCAAGGAGGGGACTTAAACACCGGGGAGCTGTTTTTT. It is translated as CASSQGGDLNTGELFF.

This chain connects TRBV6-5 to TRBJ2-5, with TRBD1 matching 9 bases. This CDR3 contains 16 residues. The ends lost 1 base at V and 1 base at J; junction bases unmatched: 4. The germline gives CDR1 MNHEY, CDR2 SVGAGI. The CDR3 region is CASSYFGTGRQETQYF. Here the CDR3 DNA reads TGTGCCAGCAGTTACTTTGGGACAGGGCGCCAAGAGACCCAGTACTTC.

The chain recombines TRBV5-1 with TRBJ2-3; possibly TRBD2 for D (6 bases). The V end was cut by 3 bases, the J end by 3 bases, with 20 bases between. CDR1 is SGHRS, CDR2 YFSETQ, per germline. This CDR3 is built from 17 residues. CDR3 protein: CASSSLVGSGETDTQYF. The CDR3 DNA sequence: TGCGCCAGCAGCTCTCTCGTGGGTTCGGGAGAGACAGATACGCAGTATTTT.

The rearrangement uses TRBV19 and TRBJ1-1, with TRBD1 matching over 7 bases. Germline lookup yields CDR1 LNHDA and CDR2 SQIVND (reference sequence). This CDR3 region has 15 residues. The ends lost 0 bases at V and 3 bases at J; junction bases unmatched: 4. Here the CDR3 DNA reads TGTGCCAGTAGTATAGAGGGCAGGGGGTACACTGAAGCTTTCTTT. Protein: CASSIEGRGYTEAFF.

The DNA for the CDR3 is TGCGCCAGCAGCTTCCGGGACACTAACACTGAAGCTTTCTTT. Protein sequence: CASSFRDTNTEAFF. The chain links TRBV5-1 to TRBJ1-1; D is possibly TRBD1 (6 bases). Germline CDR1 and CDR2: SGHRS and YFSETQ. The V gene lost 2 bases and the J gene lost 2 bases, with 10 bases spanning the gap. This CDR3 has 14 residues.

The chain has TRBV9 and TRBJ2-7; possibly TRBD1 for D (7 bases). V was pared by 3 bases and J by 1 base, with 11 bases between. The CDR3 has 14 amino acids. Germline V lookup: CDR1 SGDLS, CDR2 YYNGEE. The CDR3 sequence is CASSAGDRSYEQYF. As DNA, the CDR3 is TGTGCCAGCAGCGCGGGGGACAGATCCTACGAGCAGTACTTC. The full variable domain, rest sourced from reference TRBV9 and TRBJ2-7, is DSGVTQTPKHLITATGQRVTLRCSPRSGDLSVYWYQQSLDQGLQFLIQYYNGEERAKGNILERFSAQQFPDLHSELNLSSLELGDSALYFCASSAGDRSYEQYFGPGTRLTVT.

The V call is TRBV12-3 or TRBV12-4, the J call TRBJ1-5, with 10 positions matching TRBD1. The CDR3 consists of 13 residues. V was clipped by 6 bases and J by 7 bases; unmatched bases: 3. CDR3 DNA: TGTGCCAGCAGCAGGACAGGGGGACAGCCCCAGCATTTT. It encodes CASSRTGGQPQHF.

The chain joins TRBV6-1 to TRBJ1-2, with 9 nucleotides matching TRBD1. The CDR3 spans 15 residues. Germline trimming cut 3 bases from V and 6 bases from J; bases unmatched to any gene: 8. Germline V gene sequence: CDR1 MNHNS, CDR2 SASEGT. The CDR3 sequence: CASSDGQGPLDGYTF. The CDR3 nucleotides are TGTGCCAGCAGTGACGGACAGGGGCCCCTGGATGGCTACACCTTC.

The J gene is TRBJ2-4, the V gene TRBV5-1; the match to TRBD1 covers 8 bases. The germline V gene encodes CDR1 SGHRS and CDR2 YFSETQ. The CDR3 sequence is 15 residues long. Trimming removed 4 bases from V and 6 bases from J; junction bases left unmatched: 9. The CDR3 bases are TGCGCCAGCAGCCCCGGACAGGGCAGGGGAAACATTCAGTACTTC. It codes for CASSPGQGRGNIQYF.

The rearrangement links TRBV6-5 to TRBJ1-2; 7 positions match TRBD1. The V and J ends lost 5 bases and 7 bases, in that order; junction bases with no gene match: 7. Germline CDR1 reads MNHEY; CDR2 reads SVGAGI. This CDR3 is 13 amino acids long. CDR3 nucleotide sequence: TGTGCCAGCAGTCCACAGGGGTGGGGTGGCTACACCTTC. It codes for CASSPQGWGGYTF.

This chain links TRBV10-1 with TRBJ2-1; 11 bases line up with TRBD2. Germline V lookup: CDR1 WNHNN, CDR2 SYGVQD (reference sequence). There are 15 residues in the CDR3. V was clipped by 0 bases and J by 6 bases; unmatched bases: 1. CDR3 amino acids: CASSESGLAVNEQFF. CDR3 in DNA: TGCGCCAGCAGTGAGTCGGGACTAGCGGTCAATGAGCAGTTCTTC.

This clone was seen only once. V gene TRBV19 combines with J gene TRBJ1-1, with 8 bases aligning to TRBD1. V was pared by 3 bases and J by 7 bases, with 10 bases of the junction left unmatched. This CDR3 is built from 15 residues. Germline CDR1 is LNHDA and CDR2 is SQIVND (reference sequence). The CDR3 region has the DNA TGTGCCAGTAGTATGGGTGACAGGGGACCGGTTGAAGCTTTCTTT. Protein sequence: CASSMGDRGPVEAFF.

This clone has more than one count but fewer than ten. The chain is built from TRBV5-1 and TRBJ1-4; possible D gene TRBD1, 5 bases. Deletions cut 4 bases from V and 2 bases from J, with 15 bases between. This CDR3 region has 16 residues. CDR1 is SGHRS and CDR2 is YFSETQ in the germline V gene. DNA of the CDR3: TGCGCCAGCAGCAAGTCTCAGGGAACGACTAATGAAAAACTGTTTTTT. Its translation is CASSKSQGTTNEKLFF.

This clone came up once. The rearrangement joins TRBV5-4 to TRBJ2-5, with D maybe TRBD2 (6 bases). CDR1 is SGHNT, CDR2 YYREEE, per germline (reference sequence). The V gene lost 4 bases and the J gene lost 2 bases, with 15 bases spanning the gap. The length of the CDR3 is 15 residues. The CDR3 DNA reads as TGTGCCAGCAGCCCGGCCTCTAGCGATCAAGAGACCCAGTACTTC. It yields the protein CASSPASSDQETQYF.

The chain couples TRBV18 to TRBJ2-7; 16 nucleotides agree with TRBD2. The CDR3 extends over 15 amino acids. J lost 5 bases, V lost 5 bases, and 3 bases had no gene match. Germline assignment: CDR1 KGHSH and CDR2 LQKENI. CDR3 in amino acids: CASSGGLAGGHEQYF. The CDR3 bases are TGTGCCAGCTCAGGGGGACTAGCGGGAGGGCACGAGCAGTACTTC.

V and J are TRBV6-5 and TRBJ1-5, with TRBD1 matching over 7 bases. Germline loops: CDR1 MNHEY, CDR2 SVGAGI. The CDR3 consists of 14 residues. Trimming cost V 2 bases and J 5 bases; bases outside gene matches: 3. The CDR3 loop is CASSYNRGDQPQHF. The CDR3 region has the DNA TGTGCCAGCAGTTACAACAGGGGTGATCAGCCCCAGCATTTT.

As DNA, the CDR3 is TGCGCCAGCAGCTTGGTCCCCTCTCTAGCGGGGGCAAACACAGATACGCAGTATTTT. It specifies CASSLVPSLAGANTDTQYF. The J gene is TRBJ2-3, the V gene TRBV5-1; TRBD2 agrees at 10 bases. The ends lost 0 bases at V and 2 bases at J; junction bases unmatched: 12. CDR1 and CDR2 from the germline V gene are SGHRS and YFSETQ. This CDR3 is built from 19 residues.

This chain connects TRBV2 to TRBJ2-7; possible D gene TRBD1, 6 bases. This CDR3 region has 15 residues. Per germline, CDR1 SNHLY and CDR2 FYNNEI. The V gene lost 6 bases and the J gene lost 3 bases, with 18 bases spanning the gap. This chain's CDR3 is CASSLRDTASYEQYF. The CDR3 DNA reads as TGTGCCAGCAGCCTCCGGGACACCGCCAGCTACGAGCAGTACTTC. Complete variable domain (other parts from reference TRBV2 and TRBJ2-7): EPEVTQTPSHQVTQMGQEVILRCVPISNHLYFYWYRQILGQKVEFLVSFYNNEISEKSEIFDDQFSVERPDGSNFTLKIRSTKLEDSAMYFCASSLRDTASYEQYFGPGTRLTVT.

The J gene is TRBJ1-2, the V gene TRBV7-9; D might be TRBD1 (6 bases). The length of the CDR3 is 15 residues. From germline, CDR1 is SEHNR and CDR2 FQNEAQ (reference sequence). Trimming removed 2 bases at V and 5 bases at J, with 15 bases between. The CDR3: CASSLPGGGRYGYTF. CDR3 sequence (DNA): TGTGCCAGCAGCTTACCCGGGGGCGGGAGGTATGGCTACACCTTC.

This rearrangement joins TRBV29-1 to TRBJ1-2; D is unresolved. Trimming cost V 6 bases and J 5 bases, with 10 bases left between them. CDR1 SQVTM and CDR2 ANQGSEA come from the germline V gene. The CDR3 has 11 amino acids. CDR3 DNA sequence: TGCAGCGTGCGCAAATCTTATGGCTACACCTTC. Amino acids: CSVRKSYGYTF.

The chain joins TRBV7-9 to TRBJ1-2; D possibly corresponds to TRBD1 (5 bases). The CDR3 has 14 residues. CDR1 is SEHNR, CDR2 FQNEAQ, per germline (reference sequence). V was clipped by 0 bases and J by 8 bases, with 13 bases between them. This chain's CDR3 is CASSLATGIVGYTF. The CDR3 coding sequence is TGTGCCAGCAGCTTAGCAACAGGCATCGTGGGCTACACCTTC.

V is TRBV21-1 and J is TRBJ1-2; TRBD1 is the table's D call and was not checked against the DNA. TRBV21-1 represents a pseudogene. The CDR3 length is 18 residues. CDR3 sequence: CASSKSGTDAQLLYGYTF. As DNA, the CDR3 is TGTGCCAGCAGCAAGTCCGGGACAGACGCCCAACTACTTTATGGCTACACCTTC.